This T cell receptor (beta chain) was identified in a study of Graves' ophthalmopathy and Graves' hyperthyroidism. CDR3 regions of TCR beta were amplified from RNA transcripts. HTBI primers were used in a first-round RT-PCR, which preceded a second-round multiplex PCR. TCRdb reprocessed the multiplex PCR reads via MiXCR and lists one record per CDR3 protein. The sample has roughly 160,000 distinct CDR3 sequences, less than 45% seen once; the top ten hold 4.5% to 6%. The study's findings and limits: The study's model predicted ophthalmopathy progression at approximately 70% sensitivity and 72% to 85% specificity.

This clonotype was observed many times. Its antigen is not identified. Trimming left V 1 base short and J 7 bases short, with 15 bases between. There are 16 residues in the CDR3. CDR1 SGHKS and CDR2 YYEKEE come from the germline V gene (reference sequence). This chain uses TRBV5-5 with TRBJ1-6; D is perhaps TRBD1 (5 bases). The sequence came from a woman between 40 and 50 years old with Graves' ophthalmopathy. Input material: peripheral blood. The CDR3 reads CASSLRGAAGNSPLHF. The CDR3 bases are TGTGCCAGCAGCTTGAGAGGGGCCGCTGGGAATTCACCCCTCCACTTT.